This TCR beta chain was documented in a study of STAT5B mutations in CD4+ large granular lymphocyte leukemia. Study information: Among healthy controls, a particular HLA allele went with more CDR3 'QG' motifs.

Notes on this clone: Its specificity is not known.

The length of the CDR3 is 16 residues. Germline CDR1 reads KGHSH; CDR2 reads LQKENI. The germline V and J ends were trimmed by 3 bases and 2 bases, with 14 bases remaining between them. Findings and caveats of the study: CD4-sorted patient repertoires seemed more clonal than healthy CD4+ repertoires.

The assay was run at survey level. Profiled with immunoSEQ multiplex PCR; TCRdb holds only in-frame clones, not every one. The repertoire consists of 20,000 or so clones, with 70% to 85% occurring once and the leading ten covering 13%. The rearrangement uses TRBV18 and TRBJ1-5; maybe TRBD1 (6 bases). Specimen: CD4+ T cells from blood buffy coats. This receptor was taken from a human donor in good health. The CDR3 protein is CASSPDRSGGNQPQHF. Here the CDR3 DNA reads TGTGCCAGCTCACCCGACAGGTCGGGGGGCAATCAGCCCCAGCATTTT.